These 28 T cell receptor beta chains were sequenced from one sample in a study of human T cells and chemical hapten exposure. One entry per CDR3 protein, called by TCRdb with MiXCR from the RACE reads. The sample contains a few hundred thousand distinct CDR3 sequences, approximately 5.8% of which appear only once. Time point of the sample: pre-sensitization, week 0. Treatment meaning: therapeutic diphenylcyclopropenone sensitization with weekly scalp DPC. The source material was whole blood, sampled in connection with sensitization to the hapten diphenylcyclopropenone (DPC). The receptors stem from a woman younger than 35 with alopecia areata. Some clones in this sample may be carry-over from other donors' samples.

This chain uses TRBV6-2 or TRBV6-3 with TRBJ2-3, with D perhaps TRBD1 or TRBD2 (5 bases each). This CDR3 spans 17 amino acids. CDR1 is MNHEY and CDR2 is SVGEGT in the germline V gene. Trimming removed 0 bases from V and 4 bases from J, with 17 bases in between. The CDR3 DNA sequence: TGTGCCAGCAGTTACTCTCTTAGGGCAGGGAGCGCAGATACGCAGTATTTT. Residues: CASSYSLRAGSADTQYF.

This clonotype was seen many times. The V call is TRBV24-1, the J call TRBJ2-1; TRBD2 matches at 7 bases. V was pared by 1 base and J by 0 bases, with 2 bases of the junction left unmatched. There are 16 residues in the CDR3. Germline values: CDR1 KGHDR, CDR2 SFDVKD. The CDR3: CATSDFGGGSYNEQFF. CDR3 nucleotide sequence: TGTGCCACCAGTGATTTTGGCGGGGGCTCCTACAATGAGCAGTTCTTC.

The rearrangement links TRBV6-5 to TRBJ2-3; unclear D gene. Trimming stripped 2 bases from V and 2 bases from J, with 11 bases between. Germline V CDR1 and CDR2: MNHEY, SVGAGI. CDR3 length: 15 amino acids. The DNA for the CDR3 is TGTGCCAGCAGTTACCGAGGTCCCGACACAGATACGCAGTATTTT. Its protein product is CASSYRGPDTDTQYF.

This clonotype showed up many times. The chain uses TRBV4-3 and TRBJ2-3, with no clear D. The V end was cut by 3 bases, the J end by 7 bases, with 8 bases between. The CDR3 covers 12 residues. The germline V gene encodes CDR1 LGHNA and CDR2 YSLEER. The CDR3 region has the DNA TGCGCCAGCAGCCAGACCAAATATACGCAGTATTTT. Protein sequence: CASSQTKYTQYF.

This clonotype was counted a few times. The chain carries TRBV3-1 and TRBJ2-7, with D unclear. Trimming removed 0 bases at V and 1 base at J, with 10 bases between. The CDR3 runs 15 residues. Germline lookup yields CDR1 LGHDT and CDR2 YNNKEL (reference sequence). The CDR3 bases are TGTGCCAGCAGCCAAGAGGGCGCGACGTCCTACGAGCAGTACTTC. Translated: CASSQEGATSYEQYF.

The table lists this clonotype with a few counts. The chain carries TRBV12-3 or TRBV12-4 and TRBJ2-5; TRBD1 aligns across 7 bases. J was trimmed by 1 base and V by 5 bases; bases with no gene match: 4. The CDR3 sequence is 14 residues long. DNA for the CDR3: TGTGCCAGCAGTCTATGGGACAGCCAAGAGACCCAGTACTTC. Translation: CASSLWDSQETQYF.

A remark on this clonotype: This CDR3 fails to terminate in the conserved phenylalanine or tryptophan, so it likely reflects a read error. It is unclear where the CDR3 begins or ends on the DNA, so no DNA is shown, and the CDR3 is as TCRdb lists it. The gene calls are TRBV21-1 and TRBJ2-5; TRBD2, the table's D call, was not compared with the DNA. TRBV21-1 is a recognized pseudogene. Ends included, the CDR3 has 11 residues. CDR3 sequence: CASSNTVRGLV.

This chain joins TRBV2 and TRBJ1-6, with D perhaps TRBD1 (5 bases). CDR1 and CDR2 from the germline V gene are SNHLY and FYNNEI. The V end was cut by 6 bases, the J end by 10 bases, with 19 bases between. The CDR3 length is 15 residues. Here the CDR3 DNA reads TGTGCCAGCAGCCCTAGACAGTCCCCTAACTCACCCCTCCACTTT. Its translation is CASSPRQSPNSPLHF. Full variable domain (missing parts from reference TRBV2 and TRBJ1-6): EPEVTQTPSHQVTQMGQEVILRCVPISNHLYFYWYRQILGQKVEFLVSFYNNEISEKSEIFDDQFSVERPDGSNFTLKIRSTKLEDSAMYFCASSPRQSPNSPLHFGNGTRLTVT.

This chain joins TRBV7-9 and TRBJ1-1; D is unresolved. V was cut by 3 bases and J by 1 base, with 9 bases left in between. Per the germline V gene, CDR1 is SEHNR and CDR2 is FQNEAQ (reference sequence). This CDR3 is built from 14 residues. CDR3 coding DNA: TGTGCCAGCAGCTTTAGTGTTGAGAACACTGAAGCTTTCTTT. Translated, it gives CASSFSVENTEAFF.

This clonotype was counted only a few times. V is TRBV6-1 and J is TRBJ1-5; D not certain. Per the germline V gene, CDR1 is MNHNS and CDR2 is SASEGT. The CDR3 runs to 13 residues. Trimming took 7 bases from V and 7 from J, leaving 14 bases between them. The CDR3 protein is CASTIQYGQPQHF. The CDR3 region has the DNA TGTGCCAGCACCATCCAATACGGGCAGCCCCAGCATTTT.

This clonotype was seen a few times. The rearrangement links TRBV18 to TRBJ1-1; D remains ambiguous. Germline assignment: CDR1 KGHSH and CDR2 LQKENI. Trimming removed 3 bases at V and 4 bases at J, with 12 bases between. The CDR3 extends over 14 amino acids. CDR3 bases: TGTGCCAGCTCACCCCTGGAGGGTTCCACTGAAGCTTTCTTT. It translates to CASSPLEGSTEAFF.

This clonotype has ten or more counts. V gene TRBV20-1 combines with J gene TRBJ1-6; D is uncertain. Looked up from germline, CDR1 is DFQATT and CDR2 is SNEGSKA (reference sequence). The CDR3 extends over 15 amino acids. V gave up 2 bases and J gave up 8 bases, with 16 bases separating them. The CDR3 here is CSARTMGFEDSPLHF. The CDR3, as DNA: TGCAGTGCTAGAACTATGGGGTTCGAGGATTCACCCCTCCACTTT.

The chain recombines TRBV28 with TRBJ1-6; 8 bases map to TRBD1. This CDR3 contains 16 residues. The germline gives CDR1 MDHEN, CDR2 SYDVKM. The J segment lost 6 bases and the V segment lost 7 bases, leaving 11 bases of the junction unmatched. In DNA, the CDR3 is TGTGCCAGCAACCGGGGACAGGCGGTCGCTAATTCACCCCTCCACTTT. Amino acids: CASNRGQAVANSPLHF.

This clonotype was picked up a small number of times. The chain uses TRBV5-1 and TRBJ1-2; D may be TRBD1 (6 bases). The CDR3 has 16 residues. The germline V and J ends were trimmed by 0 bases and 4 bases, with 16 bases remaining between them. The germline CDR1 and CDR2 sequences are SGHRS and YFSETQ. The CDR3 region has the DNA TGCGCCAGCAGCTTGGGCAGGGGAGAGTCGGGCTATGGCTACACCTTC. Translated, it gives CASSLGRGESGYGYTF.

This chain connects TRBV19 to TRBJ1-4; D is perhaps TRBD1 (5 bases). Trimming took off 4 bases at V and 4 bases at J, with 13 bases between the two ends. The germline V gene has CDR1 LNHDA and CDR2 SQIVND (reference sequence). The CDR3 consists of 15 residues. The CDR3 DNA sequence: TGTGCCAGTAGTACGGGGGACGGACTTAATGAAAAACTGTTTTTT. This translates into CASSTGDGLNEKLFF.

In this sample, this clonotype turned up many times. The rearrangement joins TRBV6-2 or TRBV6-3 to TRBJ2-1; D tentatively reads TRBD1 or TRBD2 (6 bases each). V lost 2 bases to trimming and J lost 3 bases, with 11 bases between them. The CDR3 spans 15 residues. From germline, CDR1 is MNHEY and CDR2 SVGEGT. The CDR3 sequence: CASSYRGPDYNEQFF. DNA for the CDR3: TGTGCCAGCAGTTACCGGGGGCCTGACTACAATGAGCAGTTCTTC.

The sample holds many counts of this clonotype. The V call is TRBV28, the J call TRBJ2-3; no clear D gene. The length of the CDR3 is 11 residues. Trimming cost V 7 bases and J 2 bases, with 4 bases left between them. CDR1 is MDHEN and CDR2 is SYDVKM in the germline V gene. The DNA for the CDR3 is TGTGCCAGCACCATCACAGATACGCAGTATTTT. Its translation: CASTITDTQYF.

V usage is TRBV19 and J usage is TRBJ2-2; D remains unclear. V lost 7 bases and J lost 0, with 12 bases in between. CDR1 is LNHDA, CDR2 SQIVND, per germline (reference sequence). The CDR3 length is 15 residues. CDR3 residues: CASIRSSPNTGELFF. In DNA, the CDR3 is TGTGCCAGTATCCGTAGTAGTCCGAACACCGGGGAGCTGTTTTTT.

In its sample, this clonotype was seen many times. This rearrangement joins TRBV5-6 to TRBJ2-1; no clear D. This CDR3 spans 15 amino acids. Trimming left V 0 bases short and J 4 bases short, with 11 bases between. In germline, CDR1 is SGHDT, CDR2 YYEEEE. The CDR3 DNA is TGTGCCAGCAGCTTGGGCATTCCCGTTTACAATGAGCAGTTCTTC. It encodes CASSLGIPVYNEQFF.

Ten or more counts support this clonotype. Compared with germline, one end of the junction differs, possibly owing to a read error. The chain combines TRBV3-1 with TRBJ1-2; D possibly corresponds to TRBD1 (5 bases). CDR1 and CDR2 from the germline V gene are LGHDT and YNNKEL (reference sequence). This CDR3 is built from 13 residues. The DNA for the CDR3 is TGCGCCAGCAGCCAAGACCGGGGGAGTGGCTACACCTTC. Protein product: CASSQDRGSGYTF. The whole variable domain, remainder taken from reference TRBV3-1 and TRBJ1-2, is DTAVSQTPKYLVTQMGNDKSIKCEQNLGHDTMYWYKQDSKKFLKIMFSYNNKELIINETVPNRFSPKSPDKAHLNLHINSLELGDSAVYFCASSQDRGSGYTFGSGTRLTVV.

This clonotype was seen at least ten times. The V call is TRBV7-9, the J call TRBJ2-1; 11 bases are a match to TRBD2. CDR3 length equals 15 residues. Unmatched junction bases numbered 9, after V lost 5 bases and J lost 9 bases. In germline, CDR1 is SEHNR, CDR2 FQNEAQ (reference sequence). The CDR3 DNA sequence: TGTGCCAGCAGCCTGACTAGCGGGGCGGCCGGTGAGCAGTTCTTC. Encoded protein: CASSLTSGAAGEQFF.

This clonotype was detected only a few times. The chain is built from TRBV6-5 and TRBJ2-1, with D tentatively TRBD1 (6 bases). The CDR3 is made up of 16 amino acids. Germline CDR1 MNHEY, CDR2 SVGAGI. Trimming cost V 2 bases and J 0 bases, with 11 bases left between them. The CDR3 loop is CASSYPGQSSYNEQFF. Written as DNA, the CDR3 is TGTGCCAGCAGTTACCCAGGACAGAGCTCCTACAATGAGCAGTTCTTC.

This rearrangement joins TRBV4-3 to TRBJ2-7, with TRBD2 identical over 13 bases. The CDR3 has 16 amino acids. In germline, CDR1 is LGHNA, CDR2 YSLEER. V lost 2 bases to trimming and J lost 5 bases; unmatched junction nucleotides: 6. The CDR3 coding sequence is TGCGCCAGCAGCCAACAATTAGGACTAGCGGGGGACGAGCAGTACTTC. It encodes CASSQQLGLAGDEQYF.

This clonotype was seen repeatedly, ten times or more. This chain uses TRBV5-6 with TRBJ2-7, with 8 bases matching TRBD1. Looked up from germline, CDR1 is SGHDT and CDR2 is YYEEEE. The junction had 5 bases not matched to a gene; V was cut back by 3 bases and J by 3 bases. CDR3 length: 14 residues. CDR3 in amino acids: CASSWGQAHYEQYF. The CDR3 DNA reads TGTGCCAGCAGCTGGGGACAGGCTCACTACGAGCAGTACTTC.

This clonotype was counted only a few times. V gene TRBV6-2 or TRBV6-3 combines with J gene TRBJ1-3, with a possible D match to TRBD1 (6 bases). V lost 8 bases, J lost 2 bases, and 19 bases lay in between. Germline V gene data show CDR1 as MNHEY and CDR2 as SVGEGT. The CDR3 length is 16 residues. The CDR3 DNA reads as TGTGCCAGCCGTCTAGGCGCAACAGGGACTGGAAACACCATATATTTT. It encodes CASRLGATGTGNTIYF.

In this sample, this clonotype turned up a few times. This chain connects TRBV28 to TRBJ2-5, with TRBD1 as a possible D gene (6 bases). From germline, CDR1 is MDHEN and CDR2 SYDVKM. V shed 8 bases and J shed 1 base, with 11 bases lying between them. CDR3 length: 13 residues. For the CDR3, the DNA is TGTGCCAGCCACAGACAGGTCCAAGAGACCCAGTACTTC. It encodes CASHRQVQETQYF.

This clonotype has at least ten counts. This chain uses TRBV11-2 with TRBJ2-5; D ambiguous. Trimming pared 1 base from V and 2 bases from J, leaving 8 bases between. Germline CDR1 SGHAT, CDR2 FQNNGV. The CDR3 has 14 residues. The CDR3 DNA is TGTGCCAGCAGCTTAGGCCCAGCTCAAGAGACCCAGTACTTC. Translated: CASSLGPAQETQYF. The variable domain in full, completed from reference TRBV11-2 and TRBJ2-5, reads EAGVAQSPRYKIIEKRQSVAFWCNPISGHATLYWYQQILGQGPKLLIQFQNNGVVDDSQLPKDRFSAERLKGVDSTLKIQPAKLEDSAVYLCASSLGPAQETQYFGPGTRLLVL.

CDR3: CASSVRVDQPQHF. The CDR3 nucleotides read TGTGCCAGCAGTGTGAGGGTGGATCAGCCCCAGCATTTT. The J gene is TRBJ1-5, the V gene TRBV6-1; unclear D gene. V dropped 4 bases and J dropped 5 bases, with 9 bases sitting between them. The CDR3 has 13 residues. Germline V gives CDR1 MNHNS, CDR2 SASEGT.